The source of this T cell receptor beta chain is a study of T-cell reconstitution after alpha-beta-depleted transplantation in children. Germline V lookup: CDR1 LGHNA, CDR2 YSLEER. V lost 0 bases and J 4 bases, leaving 10 bases between the germline ends. This CDR3 has 14 residues. Preparation of the TCRbeta library was carried out with unique molecular identifiers. TCRdb called the PCR reads again in MiXCR, with one record for every CDR3 protein. The sample carries around 370,000 distinct CDR3 sequences, 9% to 12% recorded once. This clonotype appeared many times. The chain carries TRBV4-3 and TRBJ2-7, with no clear D. The sequence derives from a human donor who donated a stem cell graft to a child with acute lymphoblastic leukemia. The input for sequencing was PBMCs from the stem cell graft donor, taken from the stem cell graft. The CDR3 reads CASSQDSPHYEQYF. The DNA of the CDR3 is TGCGCCAGCAGCCAAGATAGTCCACATTACGAGCAGTACTTC.